The source of this TCR beta chain is a study of identifying expanded T cells in peripheral blood. Study-wide points: Differentially abundant clones: roughly 1.3 between replicates, 16.4 at approximately 13 days, under 25 at four. Clone count variance between roughly 2-week samples rose with total template count.

This table comes from immunoSEQ multiplex PCR, and its TCRdb copy is limited to in-frame clones, with some not included. Of about 100,000 clones in the sample, approximately 90% were seen once. Points on this clone: Antigen unknown.

No infections or other immune events were documented during collection. Germline assignment: CDR1 SGHRS and CDR2 YFSETQ. The CDR3 contains 15 residues. The V end was cut by 0 bases, the J end by 6 bases, with 12 bases between. The V and J genes are TRBV5-1 and TRBJ1-4, with D unresolved. Sequencing was performed on blood. This TCR was sampled from a person aged 18-70 years in good health. The CDR3 spells CASSLVFQGDEKLFF. CDR3 bases: TGCGCCAGCAGCTTGGTTTTCCAAGGAGATGAAAAACTGTTTTTT.